Presented here are 8 T cell receptor beta chains from one specimen sequenced in a study of T cells in Graves' hyperthyroidism and ophthalmopathy. There were TCR beta CDR3 regions amplified from RNA transcripts. TCR CDR3 underwent first-round RT-PCR with the HTBI primer set. TCRdb processed the multiplex PCR reads anew with MiXCR; each CDR3 protein has one entry. The table includes about 610,000 distinct CDR3 sequences, 40% to 55% detected once. The sequenced material came from peripheral blood or thyroid tissue (not recorded which). Every receptor here comes from a woman under 30 with Graves' hyperthyroidism.

The chain recombines TRBV25-1 with TRBJ2-7, with TRBD2 matching over 7 bases. The germline V gene has CDR1 MGHDK and CDR2 SYGVNS. The V and J ends lost 0 bases and 7 bases, in that order; junction bases with no gene match: 9. This CDR3 has 15 residues. The CDR3 reads CASSEYGPGGGEQYF. The DNA of the CDR3 is TGTGCCAGCAGTGAATATGGGCCCGGCGGGGGTGAGCAGTACTTC.

J is TRBJ1-5 and V is TRBV5-1; D possibly corresponds to TRBD1 (6 bases). The CDR3 length is 15 residues. Germline V gene sequence: CDR1 SGHRS, CDR2 YFSETQ. Trimming pared 2 bases from V and 5 bases from J, leaving 14 bases between. CDR3: CASSFSGRGDQPQHF. The CDR3 DNA is TGCGCCAGCAGCTTTAGCGGGAGGGGGGATCAGCCCCAGCATTTT.

V gene TRBV7-2 combines with J gene TRBJ2-7; D gene unclear. The J call is doubtful: the DNA matches TRBJ2-1 better. CDR1 is SGHTA, CDR2 FQGNSA, per germline. The CDR3 has 14 residues. CDR3 in amino acids: CASSLVGRDNEQFF. CDR3 coding DNA: TGTGCCAGCAGCCTGGTTGGACGGGACAATGAGCAGTTCTTC.

This clonotype showed up just once. Being one base from a much bigger clone, this may be a read error. The gene calls are TRBV7-3 and TRBJ1-4, with no clear D. Germline V gives CDR1 SGHTA, CDR2 FQGTGA. The CDR3 consists of 11 residues. The CDR3 DNA is TGTGCCAGCAGCCAGGTTGAAAAACTGCTTTTT. Translated, it gives CASSQVEKLLF.

This chain joins TRBV27 and TRBJ1-5, with 7 nucleotides matching TRBD1. The junction had 6 bases not matched to a gene; V was cut back by 2 bases and J by 8 bases. CDR3 length: 14 amino acids. CDR1 MNHEY and CDR2 SMNVEV come from the germline V gene (reference sequence). CDR3 nucleotides: TGTGCCAGCAGTTTAAACAGGGGAATAGAGCCCCAGCATTTT. This encodes CASSLNRGIEPQHF.

The chain links TRBV12-3 or TRBV12-4 to TRBJ1-6, with a possible D match to TRBD1 (5 bases). The CDR3 has 13 amino acids. The ends were cut back, 8 bases at V and 10 bases at J, with 15 bases in the middle. The CDR3 sequence is CASRVGGRSPLHF. The CDR3 DNA reads TGTGCCAGCCGCGTTGGGGGAAGATCACCCCTCCACTTT.

This chain joins TRBV25-1 and TRBJ2-7, with TRBD2 identical over 11 bases. This CDR3 is built from 15 residues. Germline-derived CDR1 and CDR2 are MGHDK and SYGVNS. The J segment lost 9 bases and the V segment lost 2 bases, leaving 9 bases of the junction unmatched. For the CDR3, the DNA is TGTGCCAGCAGTGAAGATAATCTAGCGGGAGGTGGGCAGTACTTC. It yields the protein CASSEDNLAGGGQYF.

This clonotype came up many times. The genes are TRBV2 and TRBJ2-5; no clear D. Germline-derived CDR1 and CDR2 are SNHLY and FYNNEI. This CDR3 has 14 residues. Trimming removed 4 bases at V and 3 bases at J, with 12 bases between. The CDR3 nucleotides are TGTGCCAGCAGTGTTAGTGCAGTCAAAGAGACCCAGTACTTC. Protein sequence: CASSVSAVKETQYF.